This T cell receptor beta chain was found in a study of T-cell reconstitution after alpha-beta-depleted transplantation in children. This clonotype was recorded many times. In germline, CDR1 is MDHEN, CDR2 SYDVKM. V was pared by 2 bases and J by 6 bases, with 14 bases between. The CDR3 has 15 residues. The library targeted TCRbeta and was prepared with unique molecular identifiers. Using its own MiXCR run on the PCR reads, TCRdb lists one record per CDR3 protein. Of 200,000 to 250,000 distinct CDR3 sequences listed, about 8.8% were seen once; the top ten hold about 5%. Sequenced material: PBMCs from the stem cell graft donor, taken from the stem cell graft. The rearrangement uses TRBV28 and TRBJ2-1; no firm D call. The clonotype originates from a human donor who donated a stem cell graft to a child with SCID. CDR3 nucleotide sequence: TGTGCCAGCAGTTTAACGGCCGCCAGACTCAATGAGCAGTTCTTC. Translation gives CASSLTAARLNEQFF. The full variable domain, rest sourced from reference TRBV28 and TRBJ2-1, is DVKVTQSSRYLVKRTGEKVFLECVQDMDHENMFWYRQDPGLGLRLIYFSYDVKMKEKGDIPEGYSVSREKKERFSLILESASTNQTSMYLCASSLTAARLNEQFFGPGTRLTVL.